These 20 T cell receptor beta chains came from one sample sequenced in a study of circulating and synovial CD4+ cells in juvenile arthritis. Measured with immunoSEQ multiplex PCR; TCRdb has only the in-frame clones, and not every one. The table lists under 40,000 clones, about 95% of them singletons. The sample comprised CD4+ T cells from blood. These receptors all stem from a human donor with juvenile idiopathic arthritis.

V gene TRBV4-3 combines with J gene TRBJ2-1; TRBD1 agrees at 9 bases. Unmatched junction bases numbered 4, after V lost 0 bases and J lost 7 bases. The length of the CDR3 is 15 residues. The germline V gene encodes CDR1 LGHNA and CDR2 YSLEER. The DNA of the CDR3 is TGCGCCAGCAGCCAAGACGGGACAGGGCGTAATGAGCAGTTCTTC. It specifies CASSQDGTGRNEQFF.

This clone has just one count. The rearrangement joins TRBV9 to TRBJ2-5; tentative D call: TRBD2 (6 bases). Germline CDR1 is SGDLS and CDR2 is YYNGEE. The CDR3 runs to 14 residues. Between the trimmed V and J ends, which lost 0 bases and 4 bases, there was a span of 10 bases. This CDR3 reads CASSVDVGGETQYF. CDR3 coding DNA: TGTGCCAGCAGCGTAGATGTGGGGGGAGAGACCCAGTACTTC.

The rearrangement joins TRBV15 to TRBJ2-7; the D gene is possibly TRBD1 (5 bases). V gave up 5 bases and J gave up 0 bases, with 17 bases separating them. CDR3 length equals 16 residues. Germline loops: CDR1 LNHNV, CDR2 YYDKDF (reference sequence). CDR3 region: CATSSPARQGSYEQYF. CDR3 coding DNA: TGTGCCACCAGCTCACCTGCAAGGCAGGGCTCCTACGAGCAGTACTTC.

The chain employs TRBV6-6 and TRBJ2-4; 8 nucleotides line up with TRBD1. Germline-derived CDR1 and CDR2 are MNHNY and SVGAGI (reference sequence). The V segment lost 7 bases and the J segment 0 bases; nucleotides outside the gene matches: 8. There are 16 residues in the CDR3. DNA for the CDR3: TGTGCCAGCACCCGGGACAGGAGACAAGCCAAAAACATTCAGTACTTC. Its protein is CASTRDRRQAKNIQYF.

This chain connects TRBV28 to TRBJ2-2, with D possibly being TRBD2 (5 bases). Germline assignment: CDR1 MDHEN and CDR2 SYDVKM. CDR3 length: 18 residues. Trimming took off 5 bases at V and 0 bases at J, with 19 bases between the two ends. The CDR3 nucleotides read TGTGCCAGCAGTCTACTTAGACCGGAGGCGGCGAACACCGGGGAGCTGTTTTTT. Amino acids: CASSLLRPEAANTGELFF.

CDR3 amino acids: CASMSLARRNYSNQPQHF. CDR3 in DNA: TGTGCCAGCATGTCCCTTGCTAGGAGGAATTATAGCAATCAGCCCCAGCATTTT. The chain couples TRBV7-2 to TRBJ1-5; D not certain. Looked up from germline, CDR1 is SGHTA and CDR2 is FQGNSA. V was cut by 7 bases and J by 0 bases, with 22 bases left in between. The CDR3 runs to 18 residues.

This chain links TRBV4-3 with TRBJ2-5, with D possibly being TRBD2 (5 bases). With 0 bases removed from V and 4 bases from J, the gap between germline ends came to 15 bases. In germline, CDR1 is LGHNA, CDR2 YSLEER. The CDR3 runs to 16 residues. The CDR3 coding sequence is TGCGCCAGCAGCCAAGATACCGGTGCGGGCGGAGAGACCCAGTACTTC. Encoded protein: CASSQDTGAGGETQYF.

This chain links TRBV7-2 with TRBJ2-1, with 9 bases fitting TRBD2. V lost 4 bases, J lost 4 bases, and 11 bases stayed unmatched. CDR1 SGHTA and CDR2 FQGNSA come from the germline V gene. The CDR3 totals 17 residues. Written as DNA, the CDR3 is TGTGCCAGCAGCTCCCGCGCTAGCGGGGTACTTTACAATGAGCAGTTCTTC. Its translation: CASSSRASGVLYNEQFF.

The V gene is TRBV7-8, the J gene TRBJ2-7; D call uncertain. Germline CDR1 is SGHVS and CDR2 is FQNEAQ. The CDR3 has 14 amino acids. Trimming pared 1 base from V and 3 bases from J, leaving 10 bases between. CDR3 sequence (DNA): TGTGCCAGCAGCTTAGTTAGTATAAGCTACGAGCAGTACTTC. Translation gives CASSLVSISYEQYF.

The V and J genes are TRBV28 and TRBJ2-3; the D gene is possibly TRBD1 (6 bases). The CDR3 has 14 amino acids. Deletions cut 1 base from V and 3 bases from J, with 8 bases between. Germline V gives CDR1 MDHEN, CDR2 SYDVKM. This CDR3 reads CASSLSRGTDTQYF. The CDR3 DNA follows: TGTGCCAGCAGTTTATCCAGGGGAACAGATACGCAGTATTTT.

Of note for this clone: One end of the junction is discordant with germline, which a read error may explain. The sample carries other DNA sequences with the same CDR3. The chain uses TRBV4-3 and TRBJ1-6; 7 bases line up with TRBD1. This CDR3 contains 16 residues. The germline CDR1 and CDR2 sequences are LGHNA and YSLEER. The CDR3 bases are TGCGCCAGCAGCCAAGGGGACAGTGCATCTAATTCCCCCCTCCACTTT. Protein: CASSQGDSASNSPLHF.

The chain has TRBV25-1 and TRBJ1-3; TRBD1 is a possible D gene (6 bases). The CDR3 has 16 amino acids. Germline CDR1 and CDR2: MGHDK and SYGVNS. The V end was cut by 1 base, the J end by 2 bases, with 12 bases between. CDR3 protein: CASSEFGRGPGNTIYF. CDR3 nucleotide sequence: TGTGCCAGCAGTGAATTCGGCAGGGGACCTGGAAACACCATATATTTT.

This chain joins TRBV6-1 and TRBJ2-2; tentatively, D is TRBD2 (5 bases). The CDR3 sequence is 16 residues long. Trimming removed 1 base at V and 4 bases at J, with 13 bases between. Per the germline V gene, CDR1 is MNHNS and CDR2 is SASEGT. The CDR3 DNA sequence: TGTGCCAGCAGTGAAGGAGCGAGAGGGTCCACCGGGGAGCTGTTTTTT. Protein: CASSEGARGSTGELFF.

The chain has TRBV7-2 and TRBJ2-3; TRBD2 matches 9 bases. CDR1 SGHTA and CDR2 FQGNSA come from the germline V gene. CDR3 length: 14 residues. J gave up 4 bases and V 3 bases, and 2 bases lay outside the gene matches. Written as DNA, the CDR3 is TGTGCCAGCAGCTTGGGACTAGCCGCAGATACGCAGTATTTT. Protein product: CASSLGLAADTQYF.

In DNA form, the CDR3 reads TGCGCCAGCAGCTTGGATGCGTCCACTGAAGCTTTCTTT. It is translated as CASSLDASTEAFF. The J gene is TRBJ1-1, the V gene TRBV5-1; D gene unclear. Deletions cut 0 bases from V and 4 bases from J, with 7 bases between. This CDR3 contains 13 residues. CDR1 SGHRS and CDR2 YFSETQ come from the germline V gene.

The rearrangement joins TRBV5-1 to TRBJ2-5; perhaps TRBD2 as D (7 bases). Germline V gene data show CDR1 as SGHRS and CDR2 as YFSETQ. This CDR3 has 16 amino acids. V lost 0 bases and J 3 bases, leaving 15 bases between the germline ends. The CDR3 is CASSLARGAQKETQYF. The CDR3 nucleotides are TGCGCCAGCAGCTTGGCCCGGGGGGCCCAAAAAGAGACCCAGTACTTC.

The V gene is TRBV6-6, the J gene TRBJ2-7, with D perhaps TRBD2 (6 bases). Germline lookup yields CDR1 MNHNY and CDR2 SVGAGI (reference sequence). The germline V and J ends were trimmed by 5 bases and 5 bases, with 7 bases remaining between them. The CDR3 totals 11 residues. The chain's CDR3 is CASSRRDEQYF. CDR3 coding DNA: TGTGCCAGCAGTAGGAGGGACGAGCAGTACTTC.

CDR3 amino acids: CASSIVTSGSYNEQFF. The CDR3 DNA sequence: TGTGCCAGTAGTATAGTCACTAGCGGATCCTACAATGAGCAGTTCTTC. This chain joins TRBV19 and TRBJ2-1; 8 bases align to TRBD2. The germline gives CDR1 LNHDA, CDR2 SQIVND (reference sequence). This CDR3 region has 16 residues. V gave up 1 base and J gave up 1 base; unmatched junction bases: 3.

CDR3 sequence reads: CASSPAGRWNTEAFF. For the CDR3, the DNA is TGTGCCAGCTCACCGGCGGGCCGGTGGAACACTGAAGCTTTCTTT. The chain recombines TRBV18 with TRBJ1-1; D unclear. Germline V gene data show CDR1 as KGHSH and CDR2 as LQKENI. V lost 3 bases to trimming and J lost 1 base, with 12 bases between them. The CDR3 extends over 15 amino acids.

J is TRBJ2-7 and V is TRBV2, with 11 bases identical to TRBD1. Trimming removed 9 bases from V and 3 bases from J; junction bases left unmatched: 10. CDR3 length: 15 residues. Germline CDR1 reads SNHLY; CDR2 reads FYNNEI. CDR3 bases: TGTGCCAGGAGTACTACCGGGACAGGGGGCTACGAGCAGTACTTC. Its protein product is CARSTTGTGGYEQYF.